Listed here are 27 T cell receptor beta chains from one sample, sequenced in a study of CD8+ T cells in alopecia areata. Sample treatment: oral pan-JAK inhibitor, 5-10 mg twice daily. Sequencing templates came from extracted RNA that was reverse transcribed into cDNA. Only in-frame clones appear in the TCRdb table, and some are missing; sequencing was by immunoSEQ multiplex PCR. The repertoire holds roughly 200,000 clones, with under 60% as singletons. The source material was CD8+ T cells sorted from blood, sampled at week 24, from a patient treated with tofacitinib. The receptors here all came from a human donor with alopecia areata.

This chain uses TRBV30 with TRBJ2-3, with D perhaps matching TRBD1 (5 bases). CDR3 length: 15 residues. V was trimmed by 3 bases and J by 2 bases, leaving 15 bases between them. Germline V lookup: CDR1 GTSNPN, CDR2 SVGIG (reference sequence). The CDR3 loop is CAWRGAQTTTDTQYF. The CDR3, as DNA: TGTGCCTGGAGAGGGGCCCAAACGACCACAGATACGCAGTATTTT.

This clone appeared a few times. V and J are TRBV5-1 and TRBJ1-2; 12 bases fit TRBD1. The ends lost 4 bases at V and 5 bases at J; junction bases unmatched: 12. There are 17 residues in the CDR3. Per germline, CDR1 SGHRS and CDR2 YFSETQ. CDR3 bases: TGCGCCAGCAGCCCGAGTCCGGGACAGGGGGCTTTTTATGGCTACACCTTC. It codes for CASSPSPGQGAFYGYTF.

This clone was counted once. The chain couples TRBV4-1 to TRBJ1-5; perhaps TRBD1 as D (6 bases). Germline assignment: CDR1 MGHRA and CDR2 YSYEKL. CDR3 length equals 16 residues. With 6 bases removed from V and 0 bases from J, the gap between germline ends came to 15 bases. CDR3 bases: TGCGCCAGCAGACTCACCCCAGGGGATAGCAATCAGCCCCAGCATTTT. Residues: CASRLTPGDSNQPQHF.

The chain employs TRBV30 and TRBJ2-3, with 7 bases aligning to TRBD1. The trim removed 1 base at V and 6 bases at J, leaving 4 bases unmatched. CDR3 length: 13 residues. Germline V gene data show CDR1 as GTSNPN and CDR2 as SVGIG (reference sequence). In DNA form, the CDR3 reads TGTGCCTGGAGTGCGATGACAGGGGATACGCAGTATTTT. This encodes CAWSAMTGDTQYF.

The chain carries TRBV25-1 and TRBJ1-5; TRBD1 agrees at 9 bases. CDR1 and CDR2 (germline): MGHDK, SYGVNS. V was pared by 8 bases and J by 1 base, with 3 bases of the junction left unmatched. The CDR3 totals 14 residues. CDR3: CASGTGKSNQPQHF. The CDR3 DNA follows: TGTGCCAGCGGGACAGGGAAAAGCAATCAGCCCCAGCATTTT.

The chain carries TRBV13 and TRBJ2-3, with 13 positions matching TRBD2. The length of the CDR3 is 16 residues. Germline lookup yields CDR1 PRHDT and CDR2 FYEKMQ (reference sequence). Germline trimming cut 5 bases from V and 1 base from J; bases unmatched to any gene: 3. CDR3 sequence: CASSGGLAGRTDTQYF. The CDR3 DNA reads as TGTGCCAGCAGCGGGGGACTAGCGGGGCGCACAGATACGCAGTATTTT.

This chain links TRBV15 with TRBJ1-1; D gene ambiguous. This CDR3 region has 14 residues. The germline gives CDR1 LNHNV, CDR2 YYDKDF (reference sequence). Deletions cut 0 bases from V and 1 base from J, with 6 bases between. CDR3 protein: CATSRDEGNTEAFF. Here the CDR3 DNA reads TGTGCCACCAGCAGAGACGAGGGGAACACTGAAGCTTTCTTT.

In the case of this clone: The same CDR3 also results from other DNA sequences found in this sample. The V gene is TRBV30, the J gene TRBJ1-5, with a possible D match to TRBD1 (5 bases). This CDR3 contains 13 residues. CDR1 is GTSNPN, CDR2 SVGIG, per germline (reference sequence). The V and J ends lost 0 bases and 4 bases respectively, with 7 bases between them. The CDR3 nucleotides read TGTGCCTGGAGTGTTGGGGGGAATCAGCCCCAGCATTTT. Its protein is CAWSVGGNQPQHF.

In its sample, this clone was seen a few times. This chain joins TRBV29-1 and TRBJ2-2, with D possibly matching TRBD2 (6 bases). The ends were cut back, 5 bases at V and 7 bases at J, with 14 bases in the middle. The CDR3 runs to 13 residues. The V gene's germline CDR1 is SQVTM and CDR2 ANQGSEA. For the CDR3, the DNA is TGCAGCGTTCCGGGAGTAACAATCGGGGAGCTGTTTTTT. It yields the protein CSVPGVTIGELFF.

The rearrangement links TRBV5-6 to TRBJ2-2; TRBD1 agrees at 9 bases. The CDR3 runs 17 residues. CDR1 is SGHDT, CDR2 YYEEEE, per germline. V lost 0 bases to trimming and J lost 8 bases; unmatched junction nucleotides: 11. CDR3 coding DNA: TGTGCCAGCAGCTTGGGGTCCGGGACAGGGATTACGGGGGAGCTGTTTTTT. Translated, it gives CASSLGSGTGITGELFF.

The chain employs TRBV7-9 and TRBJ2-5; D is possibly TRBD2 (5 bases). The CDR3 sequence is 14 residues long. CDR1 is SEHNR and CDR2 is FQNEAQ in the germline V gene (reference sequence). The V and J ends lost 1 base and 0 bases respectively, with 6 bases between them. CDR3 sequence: CASSLVGNQETQYF. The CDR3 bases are TGTGCCAGCAGCTTAGTCGGGAACCAAGAGACCCAGTACTTC.

Written as DNA, the CDR3 is TGCGCCAGCAGCTTGTCGGCGGATGAAGCTTTCTTT. Protein: CASSLSADEAFF. The genes are TRBV5-1 and TRBJ1-1; D uncertain. The germline gives CDR1 SGHRS, CDR2 YFSETQ. CDR3 size: 12 residues. Trimming pared 1 base from V and 7 bases from J, leaving 8 bases between. Supplemented by reference TRBV5-1 and TRBJ1-1, the full variable domain reads KAGVTQTPRYLIKTRGQQVTLSCSPISGHRSVSWYQQTPGQGLQFLFEYFSETQRNKGNFPGRFSGRQFSNSRSEMNVSTLELGDSALYLCASSLSADEAFFGQGTRLTVV.

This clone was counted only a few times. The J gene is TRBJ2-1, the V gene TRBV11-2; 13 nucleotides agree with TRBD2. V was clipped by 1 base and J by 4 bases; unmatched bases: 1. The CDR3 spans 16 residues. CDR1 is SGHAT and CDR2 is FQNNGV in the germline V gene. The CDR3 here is CASSLGLAGGYNEQFF. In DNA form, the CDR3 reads TGTGCCAGCAGCTTAGGACTAGCGGGGGGTTACAATGAGCAGTTCTTC.

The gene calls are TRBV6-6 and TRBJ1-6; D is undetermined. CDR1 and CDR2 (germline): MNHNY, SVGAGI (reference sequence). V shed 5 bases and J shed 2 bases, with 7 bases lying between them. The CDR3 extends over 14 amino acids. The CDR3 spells CASSAGPYNSPLHF. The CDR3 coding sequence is TGTGCCAGCAGTGCCGGGCCCTATAATTCACCCCTCCACTTT.

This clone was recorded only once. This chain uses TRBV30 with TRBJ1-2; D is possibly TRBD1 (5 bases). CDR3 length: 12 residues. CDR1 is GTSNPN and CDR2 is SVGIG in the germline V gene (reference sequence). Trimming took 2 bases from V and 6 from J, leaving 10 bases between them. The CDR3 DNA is TGTGCCTGGAGTAAGGGACCAGATGGCTACACCTTC. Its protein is CAWSKGPDGYTF.

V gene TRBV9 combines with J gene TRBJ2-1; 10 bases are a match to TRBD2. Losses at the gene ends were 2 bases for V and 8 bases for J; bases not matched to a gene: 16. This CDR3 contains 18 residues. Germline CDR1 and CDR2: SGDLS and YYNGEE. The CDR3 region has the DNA TGTGCCAGCAGCGTCTTTGGGAGCGGGGGGGCCCAAGTCTATGAGCAGTTCTTC. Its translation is CASSVFGSGGAQVYEQFF.

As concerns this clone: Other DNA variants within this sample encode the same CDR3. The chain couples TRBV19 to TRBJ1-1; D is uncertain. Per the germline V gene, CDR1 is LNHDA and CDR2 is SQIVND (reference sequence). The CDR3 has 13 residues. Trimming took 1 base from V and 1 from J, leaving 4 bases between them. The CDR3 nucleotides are TGTGCCAGTAGTATAGGAGGGAACACTGAAGCTTTCTTT. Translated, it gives CASSIGGNTEAFF.

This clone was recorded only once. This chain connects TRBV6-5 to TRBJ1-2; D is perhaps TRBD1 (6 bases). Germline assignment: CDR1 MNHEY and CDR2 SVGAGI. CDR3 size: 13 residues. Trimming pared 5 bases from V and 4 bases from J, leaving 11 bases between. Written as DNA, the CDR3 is TGTGCCAGCAGTCCCCACAGGGTCTATGGCTACACCTTC. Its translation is CASSPHRVYGYTF.

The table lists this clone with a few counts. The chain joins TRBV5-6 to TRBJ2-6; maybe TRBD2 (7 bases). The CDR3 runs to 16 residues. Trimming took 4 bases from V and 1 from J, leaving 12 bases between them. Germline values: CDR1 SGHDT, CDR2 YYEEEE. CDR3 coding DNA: TGTGCCAGCAGCACGGGAGGACAGTCTGGGGCCAACGTCCTGACTTTC. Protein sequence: CASSTGGQSGANVLTF.

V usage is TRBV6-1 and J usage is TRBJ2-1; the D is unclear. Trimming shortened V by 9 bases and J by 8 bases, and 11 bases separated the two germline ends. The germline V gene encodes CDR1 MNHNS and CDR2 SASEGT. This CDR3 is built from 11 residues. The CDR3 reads CARGPQDEQFF. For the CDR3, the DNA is TGTGCCAGAGGCCCCCAGGATGAGCAGTTCTTC.

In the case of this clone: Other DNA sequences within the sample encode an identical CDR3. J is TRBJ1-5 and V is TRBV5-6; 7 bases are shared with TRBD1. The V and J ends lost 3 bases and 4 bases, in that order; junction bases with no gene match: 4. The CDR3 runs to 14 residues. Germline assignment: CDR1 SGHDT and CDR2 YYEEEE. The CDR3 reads CASSSGQTNQPQHF. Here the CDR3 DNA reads TGTGCCAGCAGCTCGGGACAGACGAATCAGCCCCAGCATTTT. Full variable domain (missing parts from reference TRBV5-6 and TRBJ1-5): DAGVTQSPTHLIKTRGQQVTLRCSPKSGHDTVSWYQQALGQGPQFIFQYYEEEERQRGNFPDRFSGHQFPNYSSELNVNALLLGDSALYLCASSSGQTNQPQHFGDGTRLSIL.

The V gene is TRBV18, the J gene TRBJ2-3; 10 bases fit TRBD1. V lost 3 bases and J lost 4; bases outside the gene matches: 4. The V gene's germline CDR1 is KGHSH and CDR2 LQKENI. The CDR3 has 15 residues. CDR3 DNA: TGTGCCAGCTCACCCCGGGACAGGGGAGCAGATACGCAGTATTTT. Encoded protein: CASSPRDRGADTQYF.

The CDR3 nucleotides read TGTGCCAGCAGTGAAGCTGGGACACTTAACTATGGCTACACCTTC. Protein: CASSEAGTLNYGYTF. The chain is built from TRBV2 and TRBJ1-2; TRBD1 is a possible D gene (6 bases). The CDR3 has 15 residues. Germline values: CDR1 SNHLY, CDR2 FYNNEI. V was cut by 0 bases and J by 1 base, with 9 bases left in between.

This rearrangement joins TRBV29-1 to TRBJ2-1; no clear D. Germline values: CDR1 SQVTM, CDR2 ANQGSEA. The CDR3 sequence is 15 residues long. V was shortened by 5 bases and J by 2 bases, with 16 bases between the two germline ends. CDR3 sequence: CSVTSPASPYNEQFF. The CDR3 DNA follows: TGCAGCGTTACTTCGCCCGCATCCCCCTACAATGAGCAGTTCTTC.

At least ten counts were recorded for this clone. The CDR3 is CASPRFWDRDNEQFF. Here the CDR3 DNA reads TGTGCCAGCCCCCGCTTTTGGGACAGGGATAATGAGCAGTTCTTC. The V gene is TRBV2, the J gene TRBJ2-1; 9 nucleotides align to TRBD1. With 8 bases clipped from V and 7 bases from J, the junction kept 12 bases outside the gene matches. The CDR3 has 15 amino acids. From germline, CDR1 is SNHLY and CDR2 FYNNEI.

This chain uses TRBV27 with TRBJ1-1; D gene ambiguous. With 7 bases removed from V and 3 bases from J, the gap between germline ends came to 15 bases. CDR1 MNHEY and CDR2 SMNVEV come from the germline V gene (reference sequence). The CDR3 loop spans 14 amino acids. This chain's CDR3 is CASIGGGGDTEAFF. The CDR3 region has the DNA TGTGCCAGCATAGGCGGCGGTGGCGACACTGAAGCTTTCTTT.

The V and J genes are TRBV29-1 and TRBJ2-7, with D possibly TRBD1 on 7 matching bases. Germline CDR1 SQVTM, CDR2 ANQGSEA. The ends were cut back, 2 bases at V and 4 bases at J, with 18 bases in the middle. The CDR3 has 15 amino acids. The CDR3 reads CSVERTGGLPYEQYF. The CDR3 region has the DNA TGCAGCGTTGAAAGGACAGGCGGACTACCTTACGAGCAGTACTTC.